Listed below are T cell receptor beta chains from one sample, sequenced in a study of metastatic and nonmetastatic thyroid tumors. TCRdb re-analyzed the PCR reads through MiXCR. The sample holds 39,000 or so clones, approximately 20% seen once. Sequencing was carried out using blood. Every receptor here comes from a female donor with papillary thyroid cancer or a benign thyroid nodule (not recorded which). Some clones in this sample may be carry-over from other donors' samples. The CDR3 runs from the conserved cysteine through the conserved F or W. D genes are given only for firm matches. Only part of the rows carry a size: once, few, many, or a class if the clone is expanded.

j_call | d_call | v_call | clone_size | cdr3_nt | cdr3_aa
TRBJ2-2 | TRBD1 | TRBV7-3 | many | TGTGCCAGCAGCCACACGATACAGACAGGGGGTACCGGGGAGCTGTTTTTT | CASSHTIQTGGTGELFF
TRBJ2-3 | . | TRBV5-5 | . | TGTGCCAGCAGCTTAAGTGTGGGCACAGATACGCAGTATTTT | CASSLSVGTDTQYF
TRBJ1-4 | TRBD1 | TRBV28 | . | TGTGCCAGCAGTTTATTCGGGACAGAAAATGAAAAACTGTTTTTT | CASSLFGTENEKLFF
TRBJ2-1 | . | TRBV28 | . | TGTGCCAGCAGTTTGAGGACATCTAATGAACAGTTCTTC | CASSLRTSNEQFF
TRBJ2-1 | TRBD1 | TRBV6-1 | . | TGTACCAGCAGCAGACAGGGCCCCTACAATGAACAGTTCTTC | CTSSRQGPYNEQFF
TRBJ1-3 | . | TRBV3-1 | many | TGTGCCAGCACCAGTAGGGGTGGAAACACCATATATTTT | CASTSRGGNTIYF
TRBJ2-3 | TRBD2 | TRBV14 | many | TGTGCCAGCAGCCAAGCAGCGGGAGCCACTAGCACAGATACGCAGTATTTT | CASSQAAGATSTDTQYF
TRBJ2-1 | . | TRBV5-1 | many | TGCGCCAGCAGCTTGAGCACTCACAATGAGCAGTTCTTC | CASSLSTHNEQFF
TRBJ1-2 | TRBD1 | TRBV20-1 | many | TGCAGTGCTAGACGCAGACAGGGATACTATGGCTACACCTTC | CSARRRQGYYGYTF
TRBJ1-4 | TRBD1 | TRBV4-1 | many | TGCGCCAGCAGCCCTCGACAGGGTATAGGAGAAAAACTGTTTTTT | CASSPRQGIGEKLFF